The 25 T cell receptor beta chains below come from one sample, sequenced in a study of response to subunit inactivated influenza vaccine. A single record per CDR3 protein comes from TCRdb applying MiXCR to the RT-PCR reads. The sample includes 700,000 to 900,000 distinct CDR3 sequences, about 20% of them seen just once. This specimen was PBMCs from blood, taken less than 6 days after vaccination. These receptors all come from a man between 50 and 59 years old who received an inactivated influenza vaccine.

The table lists this clonotype with a few counts. The rearrangement uses TRBV7-6 and TRBJ2-3; D is ambiguous. Looked up from germline, CDR1 is SGHVS and CDR2 is FNYEAQ. The CDR3 runs to 14 residues. With 5 bases removed from V and 1 base from J, the gap between germline ends came to 10 bases. CDR3 loop: CASSPHPGTDTQYF. In DNA form, the CDR3 reads TGTGCCAGCAGCCCACATCCCGGCACAGATACGCAGTATTTT.

The CDR3 is CASSQDHEAASGRAVQFF. CDR3 sequence (DNA): TGCGCCAGCAGCCAAGATCATGAGGCGGCTAGCGGGAGGGCCGTGCAGTTCTTC. V usage is TRBV4-3 and J usage is TRBJ2-1; 12 nucleotides line up with TRBD2. V lost 0 bases, J lost 12 bases, and 15 bases stayed unmatched. CDR1 is LGHNA, CDR2 YSLEER, per germline. The CDR3 runs 18 residues.

This clonotype showed up just a few times. The DNA for the CDR3 is TGCAGTGCCCCGGGTAGCGGAAAAAACATTCAGTACTTC. Protein product: CSAPGSGKNIQYF. This chain uses TRBV20-1 with TRBJ2-4; D possibly corresponds to TRBD2 (6 bases). With 6 bases removed from V and 4 bases from J, the gap between germline ends came to 13 bases. The CDR3 consists of 13 residues. The V gene's germline CDR1 is DFQATT and CDR2 SNEGSKA (reference sequence).

This clonotype was counted between two and nine times. The genes are TRBV20-1 and TRBJ2-3, with 9 bases lining up with TRBD2. The CDR3 is made up of 14 amino acids. The trim removed 6 bases at V and 6 bases at J, leaving 10 bases unmatched. CDR1 DFQATT and CDR2 SNEGSKA come from the germline V gene (reference sequence). The CDR3 loop reads CSAVAGDEADTQYF. Here the CDR3 DNA reads TGCAGTGCCGTAGCGGGAGACGAGGCGGATACGCAGTATTTT.

The CDR3 DNA sequence: TGTGCCAGCAGCCAAGAAGGGACAGGGAGTGAGTTCTTC. It is translated as CASSQEGTGSEFF. The rearrangement joins TRBV14 to TRBJ2-1; 9 nucleotides line up with TRBD1. V shed 0 bases and J 14 bases; nucleotides not matched to a gene: 5. The CDR3 contains 13 residues. Germline V lookup: CDR1 SGHDN, CDR2 FVKESK.

The V call is TRBV5-1, the J call TRBJ2-5; 11 bases are a match to TRBD2. Germline CDR1 SGHRS, CDR2 YFSETQ. Trimming took 4 bases from V and 1 from J; bases not matched to a gene: 6. This CDR3 has 16 residues. The chain's CDR3 is CASSRGTSGSQETQYF. CDR3 DNA: TGCGCCAGCAGCCGGGGAACTAGCGGGAGCCAAGAGACCCAGTACTTC.

V gene TRBV28 combines with J gene TRBJ2-1, with 7 bases matching TRBD2. The CDR3 is made up of 17 amino acids. Trimming took 2 bases from V and 1 from J; bases not matched to a gene: 8. The germline V gene has CDR1 MDHEN and CDR2 SYDVKM. Here the CDR3 reads CASSLDFRRGSYNEQFF. The CDR3, as DNA: TGTGCCAGCAGTTTAGATTTTCGGCGGGGGTCCTACAATGAGCAGTTCTTC.

This clonotype was detected many times. The V gene is TRBV24-1, the J gene TRBJ2-1, with unresolved D. The CDR3 totals 15 residues. Trimming pared 0 bases from V and 6 bases from J, leaving 11 bases between. The germline V gene encodes CDR1 KGHDR and CDR2 SFDVKD. The CDR3 spells CATSDLSSDLNEQFF. DNA for the CDR3: TGTGCCACCAGTGATTTGTCCTCCGATCTCAATGAGCAGTTCTTC.

This clonotype was picked up a small number of times. This chain uses TRBV27 with TRBJ1-1; D might be TRBD1 (5 bases). The CDR3 has 16 residues. Per germline, CDR1 MNHEY and CDR2 SMNVEV (reference sequence). Trimming took off 2 bases at V and 3 bases at J, with 16 bases between the two ends. CDR3: CASSLQGRKWYTEAFF. CDR3 in DNA: TGTGCCAGCAGTTTACAGGGACGGAAATGGTACACTGAAGCTTTCTTT.

This clonotype was recorded only once. The chain couples TRBV30 to TRBJ2-2; D unresolved. V lost 3 bases to trimming and J lost 4 bases, with 6 bases between them. The CDR3 is 12 residues long. CDR1 and CDR2 (germline): GTSNPN, SVGIG (reference sequence). CDR3 protein: CAWREFTGELFF. CDR3 nucleotide sequence: TGTGCCTGGAGGGAATTCACCGGGGAGCTGTTTTTT.

This clonotype turned up a few times. The gene calls are TRBV5-1 and TRBJ2-7; 10 positions match TRBD1. Germline trimming cut 0 bases from V and 6 bases from J; bases unmatched to any gene: 6. In germline, CDR1 is SGHRS, CDR2 YFSETQ. CDR3 length equals 15 residues. For the CDR3, the DNA is TGCGCCAGCAGCTTGGAAGCCGGACAGGGGGTCGAGCAGTACTTC. Amino acid sequence: CASSLEAGQGVEQYF. Full variable domain (outside the CDR3, taken from reference TRBV5-1 and TRBJ2-7): KAGVTQTPRYLIKTRGQQVTLSCSPISGHRSVSWYQQTPGQGLQFLFEYFSETQRNKGNFPGRFSGRQFSNSRSEMNVSTLELGDSALYLCASSLEAGQGVEQYFGPGTRLTVT.

The rearrangement links TRBV9 to TRBJ1-2; D not resolved. Germline-derived CDR1 and CDR2 are SGDLS and YYNGEE. Trimming cost V 0 bases and J 6 bases, with 15 bases left between them. The CDR3 consists of 15 residues. The CDR3 loop is CASSVGWQAFNGYTF. The CDR3 DNA sequence: TGTGCCAGCAGCGTAGGATGGCAGGCCTTCAATGGCTACACCTTC. The variable domain in full, with the rest retrieved from reference TRBV9 and TRBJ1-2, is DSGVTQTPKHLITATGQRVTLRCSPRSGDLSVYWYQQSLDQGLQFLIQYYNGEERAKGNILERFSAQQFPDLHSELNLSSLELGDSALYFCASSVGWQAFNGYTFGSGTRLTVV.

The chain carries TRBV12-3 or TRBV12-4 and TRBJ1-1, with 7 bases identical to TRBD1. The CDR3 spans 14 residues. The junction had 5 bases not matched to a gene; V was cut back by 5 bases and J by 2 bases. This chain's CDR3 is CASSTTGSNTEAFF. The CDR3 coding sequence is TGTGCCAGCAGTACGACAGGGTCTAACACTGAAGCTTTCTTT.

V is TRBV12-3 or TRBV12-4 and J is TRBJ1-2, with D possibly matching TRBD1 (6 bases). V was cut by 6 bases and J by 2 bases, with 16 bases left in between. There are 15 residues in the CDR3. The CDR3 sequence: CASSPEGGENYGYTF. Written as DNA, the CDR3 is TGTGCCAGCAGCCCTGAGGGGGGTGAAAACTATGGCTACACCTTC.

This clonotype has a single count. This rearrangement joins TRBV20-1 to TRBJ2-5, with 9 nucleotides matching TRBD1. Germline-derived CDR1 and CDR2 are DFQATT and SNEGSKA (reference sequence). CDR3 size: 14 residues. Trimming took 4 bases from V and 2 from J; bases not matched to a gene: 5. CDR3 amino acids: CSANRGRHQETQYF. The CDR3 coding sequence is TGCAGTGCTAACAGGGGGCGGCATCAAGAGACCCAGTACTTC.

The chain combines TRBV20-1 with TRBJ2-7, with D perhaps TRBD1 or TRBD2 (6 bases each). The V end was cut by 4 bases, the J end by 4 bases, with 14 bases between. CDR1 DFQATT and CDR2 SNEGSKA come from the germline V gene (reference sequence). The CDR3 has 13 amino acids. The CDR3 spells CSATRGLGYEQYF. The CDR3 DNA sequence: TGCAGTGCTACCCGGGGGCTTGGTTACGAGCAGTACTTC.

This clonotype was observed a few times. This chain joins TRBV10-1 and TRBJ2-7; 7 bases agree with TRBD2. The CDR3 contains 12 residues. CDR1 is WNHNN and CDR2 is SYGVQD in the germline V gene (reference sequence). Trimming removed 1 base from V and 6 bases from J; junction bases left unmatched: 0. The CDR3 loop is CASSEWGGEQYF. CDR3 coding DNA: TGCGCCAGCAGTGAGTGGGGGGGCGAGCAGTACTTC.

This clonotype was seen at least ten times. The rearrangement links TRBV28 to TRBJ2-1; TRBD2 matches 9 bases. Germline loops: CDR1 MDHEN, CDR2 SYDVKM. The CDR3 totals 20 residues. The trim removed 3 bases at V and 3 bases at J, leaving 18 bases unmatched. The CDR3 region is CASSLEAPAGGRWVYNEQFF. CDR3 bases: TGTGCCAGCAGTTTGGAGGCGCCAGCGGGGGGCCGTTGGGTCTACAATGAGCAGTTCTTC.

The chain employs TRBV6-2 or TRBV6-3 and TRBJ2-7; D possibly uses TRBD1 or TRBD2 (5 bases each). The CDR3 runs 15 residues. Germline V CDR1 and CDR2: MNHEY, SVGEGT. Trimming cost V 5 bases and J 8 bases, with 22 bases left between them. The CDR3 loop is CASSAQTADLGKQYF. The CDR3 coding sequence is TGTGCCAGCAGTGCCCAGACAGCGGACCTGGGCAAGCAGTACTTC.

This clonotype was detected once. The chain joins TRBV5-6 to TRBJ2-1, with 12 bases aligning to TRBD2. CDR1 SGHDT and CDR2 YYEEEE come from the germline V gene. The V and J ends lost 4 bases and 2 bases, in that order; junction bases with no gene match: 7. CDR3 length: 17 residues. CDR3 residues: CASSLIWTSGTYNEQFF. The CDR3 coding sequence is TGTGCCAGCAGCCTGATATGGACTAGCGGGACCTACAATGAGCAGTTCTTC.

In this sample, this clonotype turned up a few times. This sequence joins TRBV15 and TRBJ2-3, with 7 bases that match TRBD1. V lost 8 bases and J lost 2; bases outside the gene matches: 19. CDR1 and CDR2 from the germline V gene are LNHNV and YYDKDF (reference sequence). CDR3 size: 18 residues. Here the CDR3 DNA reads TGTGCCACCGAAAGAACAGAAACGAGGGGGCGAACCACAGATACGCAGTATTTT. The encoded protein is CATERTETRGRTTDTQYF.

In this sample, this clonotype turned up a few times. V usage is TRBV5-1 and J usage is TRBJ2-3; a possible D gene is TRBD2 (5 bases). The CDR3 consists of 16 residues. The V end was cut by 0 bases, the J end by 5 bases, with 16 bases between. The germline V gene has CDR1 SGHRS and CDR2 YFSETQ. CDR3 bases: TGCGCCAGCAGCTTGGGACTATCCCCCGGTGGAGATACGCAGTATTTT. Its protein is CASSLGLSPGGDTQYF.

This clonotype has more than one count but fewer than ten. The chain combines TRBV4-2 with TRBJ2-1, with D perhaps matching TRBD1 (6 bases). The CDR3 has 14 amino acids. V gave up 3 bases and J gave up 6 bases, with 12 bases separating them. Germline CDR1 reads LGHNA; CDR2 reads YNFKEQ. The CDR3 bases are TGTGCCAGCAGCCAGGCAGGGGCCGGCAATGAGCAGTTCTTC. It encodes CASSQAGAGNEQFF.

The chain has TRBV29-1 and TRBJ2-7, with 8 bases lining up with TRBD2. Germline V gene lookup returns CDR1 SQVTM and CDR2 ANQGSEA. This CDR3 region has 12 residues. The junction had 7 bases not matched to a gene; V was cut back by 8 bases and J by 4 bases. This chain's CDR3 is CSTRTSSYEQYF. As DNA, the CDR3 is TGCAGCACCAGGACTAGCAGTTACGAGCAGTACTTC.

This chain joins TRBV11-2 and TRBJ2-2; D perhaps matches TRBD2 (6 bases). Germline V CDR1 and CDR2: SGHAT, FQNNGV. The CDR3 is 15 amino acids. V was trimmed by 4 bases and J by 4 bases, leaving 13 bases between them. In DNA, the CDR3 is TGTGCCAGCAGCTCCTTGGCGGGGACCACCGGGGAGCTGTTTTTT. This encodes CASSSLAGTTGELFF.